A single sample is the source of the 12 T cell receptor beta chains below, sequenced in a study of identical twins. TCRdb re-called the 5' RACE reads through MiXCR, storing one row per CDR3 protein. The table includes about 660,000 distinct CDR3 sequences, approximately 9% detected once. Another study also made use of these data, one on yellow fever vaccine responses in identical twins.

Sequencing used PBMCs. These receptors were collected from a young woman in good health.

The chain employs TRBV3-1 and TRBJ1-1; a possible D gene is TRBD1 (5 bases). The CDR3 is 14 residues long. CDR1 is LGHDT and CDR2 is YNNKEL in the germline V gene (reference sequence). V lost 2 bases to trimming and J lost 3 bases, with 10 bases between them. The CDR3 region has the DNA TGTGCCAGCAGCCAAAATACAGGATACACTGAAGCTTTCTTT. It encodes CASSQNTGYTEAFF.

This clonotype was seen a few times. V is TRBV5-1 and J is TRBJ2-7, with a possible D match to TRBD2 (6 bases). The V gene lost 0 bases and the J gene lost 2 bases, with 12 bases spanning the gap. The CDR3 sequence is 15 residues long. Germline values: CDR1 SGHRS, CDR2 YFSETQ. The CDR3 here is CASSLAAGYTYEQYF. The CDR3 nucleotides are TGCGCCAGCAGCTTGGCGGCGGGGTACACCTACGAGCAGTACTTC. Supplemented by reference TRBV5-1 and TRBJ2-7, the full variable domain reads KAGVTQTPRYLIKTRGQQVTLSCSPISGHRSVSWYQQTPGQGLQFLFEYFSETQRNKGNFPGRFSGRQFSNSRSEMNVSTLELGDSALYLCASSLAAGYTYEQYFGPGTRLTVT.

This clonotype appeared a few times. The chain uses TRBV7-9 and TRBJ2-1, with 9 bases fitting TRBD1. The germline V gene has CDR1 SEHNR and CDR2 FQNEAQ (reference sequence). With 5 bases clipped from V and 6 bases from J, the junction kept 8 bases outside the gene matches. The CDR3 has 15 amino acids. The CDR3 DNA reads TGTGCCAGCAGCCCGACAGGGGGTAATGGCAATGAGCAGTTCTTC. The encoded protein is CASSPTGGNGNEQFF. Complete variable domain (other parts from reference TRBV7-9 and TRBJ2-1): DTGVSQNPRHKITKRGQNVTFRCDPISEHNRLYWYRQTLGQGPEFLTYFQNEAQLEKSRLLSDRFSAERPKGSFSTLEIQRTEQGDSAMYLCASSPTGGNGNEQFFGPGTRLTVL.

This clonotype was recorded many times. V gene TRBV3-1 combines with J gene TRBJ1-5; D is uncertain. The CDR3 loop spans 16 amino acids. V lost 4 bases and J lost 3, with 16 bases in between. The germline V gene encodes CDR1 LGHDT and CDR2 YNNKEL (reference sequence). The CDR3 here is CASSPTSRGTNQPQHF. In DNA, the CDR3 is TGTGCCAGCAGCCCCACATCGCGGGGTACCAATCAGCCCCAGCATTTT. The whole variable domain, remainder taken from reference TRBV3-1 and TRBJ1-5, is DTAVSQTPKYLVTQMGNDKSIKCEQNLGHDTMYWYKQDSKKFLKIMFSYNNKELIINETVPNRFSPKSPDKAHLNLHINSLELGDSAVYFCASSPTSRGTNQPQHFGDGTRLSIL.

This clonotype turned up a few times. The rearrangement links TRBV29-1 to TRBJ2-2, with D unclear. The CDR3 totals 10 residues. CDR1 is SQVTM and CDR2 is ANQGSEA in the germline V gene. The V and J ends lost 4 bases and 6 bases respectively, with 3 bases between them. The CDR3 DNA sequence: TGCAGCGTTGTGGCCGGGGAGCTGTTTTTT. This codes for CSVVAGELFF.

This clonotype was seen repeatedly, ten times or more. This chain uses TRBV7-9 with TRBJ2-7, with 8 bases that match TRBD1. Trimming removed 4 bases from V and 2 bases from J; junction bases left unmatched: 7. The CDR3 is 15 residues long. Germline lookup yields CDR1 SEHNR and CDR2 FQNEAQ (reference sequence). CDR3 bases: TGTGCCAGCAGCTCCCGGGGACAGGCAACCTACGAGCAGTACTTC. Amino acid sequence: CASSSRGQATYEQYF.

Many counts were recorded for this clonotype. The chain has TRBV10-3 and TRBJ2-7; D call uncertain. Germline V gives CDR1 ENHRY, CDR2 SYGVKD. This CDR3 has 13 residues. V lost 3 bases and J 3 bases, leaving 9 bases between the germline ends. Here the CDR3 reads CAISEKQSYEQYF. Here the CDR3 DNA reads TGTGCCATCAGTGAAAAACAGAGCTACGAGCAGTACTTC.

The rearrangement joins TRBV6-4 to TRBJ2-3; maybe TRBD1 (5 bases). V lost 6 bases, J lost 2 bases, and 9 bases lay in between. In germline, CDR1 is MRHNA, CDR2 SNTAGT. This CDR3 region has 13 residues. The chain's CDR3 is CASRKGYTDTQYF. DNA of the CDR3: TGTGCCAGCAGGAAGGGGTACACAGATACGCAGTATTTT.

This clonotype was observed at least ten times. V gene TRBV7-8 combines with J gene TRBJ2-7; TRBD1 matches 11 bases. Trimming removed 0 bases from V and 6 bases from J; junction bases left unmatched: 7. The CDR3 extends over 16 amino acids. Germline V gene lookup returns CDR1 SGHVS and CDR2 FQNEAQ. In nucleotides, the CDR3 is TGTGCCAGCAGCTTAGCTGGCGGGACAGGGGGTTTCGAGCAGTACTTC. It specifies CASSLAGGTGGFEQYF. The full variable domain, completed using reference TRBV7-8 and TRBJ2-7, is GAGVSQSPRYKVAKRGQDVALRCDPISGHVSLFWYQQALGQGPEFLTYFQNEAQLDKSGLPSDRFFAERPEGSVSTLKIQRTQQEDSAVYLCASSLAGGTGGFEQYFGPGTRLTVT.

This clonotype was picked up a small number of times. The V gene is TRBV6-1, the J gene TRBJ2-1; D may be TRBD1 or TRBD2 (6 bases each). Germline values: CDR1 MNHNS, CDR2 SASEGT. The CDR3 contains 13 residues. V was clipped by 6 bases and J by 6 bases, with 12 bases between them. CDR3 amino acids: CASRKQGGNEQFF. CDR3 in DNA: TGTGCCAGCAGAAAACAGGGAGGCAATGAGCAGTTCTTC.

A few counts support this clonotype. The chain employs TRBV7-9 and TRBJ2-7; TRBD2 aligns across 9 bases. Germline values: CDR1 SEHNR, CDR2 FQNEAQ (reference sequence). Losses at the gene ends were 1 base for V and 4 bases for J; bases not matched to a gene: 8. This CDR3 is 16 amino acids long. The CDR3, as DNA: TGTGCCAGCAGCTTAGGGTTAGCGGGAGAGGTGTACGAGCAGTACTTC. The encoded protein is CASSLGLAGEVYEQYF.

In DNA form, the CDR3 reads TGCGCCAGCAGCAGGGGACTAGCGGGAGGGGGCGCGGAGCAGTACTTC. It codes for CASSRGLAGGGAEQYF. J is TRBJ2-7 and V is TRBV5-1; 16 bases line up with TRBD2. Germline CDR1 is SGHRS and CDR2 is YFSETQ. This CDR3 has 16 residues. Trimming cost V 4 bases and J 7 bases; bases outside gene matches: 8.